These T cell receptor beta chains were read from a single sample in a study of blood T cell repertoires in COVID-19. Clones were read by immunoSEQ multiplex PCR, and TCRdb kept only the in-frame ones, dropping some. The table lists tens of thousands of clones, around 90% of them singletons. The sample was peripheral blood. The receptors here all came from a woman at least 80 years old with active COVID-19. CDR3s include the opening cysteine and the closing phenylalanine or tryptophan. D genes are given only for firm matches. Expanded clones get a size class; other rows say once, few or many, or leave the size out.

j_call d_call v_call clone_size cdr3_aa cdr3_nt
TRBJ1-6 - TRBV9 - CASSVVGANSPLHF TGTGCCAGCAGCGTAGTGGGGGCCAATTCACCCCTCCACTTT
TRBJ2-1 TRBD2 TRBV5-3 - CARSSSSGRYHEQFF TGTGCCAGAAGCTCATCTAGCGGGAGGTACCATGAGCAGTTCTTC
TRBJ2-1 TRBD2 TRBV29-1 - CSVERLAGGDEQFF TGCAGCGTTGAAAGACTAGCGGGAGGGGATGAGCAGTTCTTC
TRBJ1-1 - TRBV30 - CAWSVKTEAFF TGTGCCTGGAGCGTTAAAACTGAAGCTTTCTTT
TRBJ2-7 - TRBV5-1 - CASSFTRGGSYEQYF TGCGCCAGCAGCTTTACTCGGGGTGGGTCCTACGAGCAGTACTTC
TRBJ2-1 TRBD2 TRBV19 - CASSLVPSGRAGEQFF TGTGCCAGTAGTCTCGTTCCTAGCGGGAGGGCCGGTGAGCAGTTCTTC
TRBJ2-5 TRBD2 TRBV29-1 - CSVEKPTSGGLRGETQYF TGCAGCGTTGAAAAGCCGACTAGCGGAGGGCTACGCGGAGAGACCCAGTACTTC
TRBJ2-5 TRBD1 TRBV7-2 - CASSSSRDRVETQYF TGTGCCAGCAGCAGCAGCCGGGACAGGGTTGAGACCCAGTACTTC
TRBJ2-2 - TRBV19 - CASTIRLVNTGELFF TGTGCCAGTACAATCCGACTAGTGAACACCGGGGAGCTGTTTTTT
TRBJ2-3 - TRBV12-3/TRBV12-4 - CASSPEAADTQYF TGTGCCAGCAGTCCCGAAGCGGCGGATACGCAGTATTTT
TRBJ2-1 - TRBV10-3 - CAISGATRKSQFF TGTGCCATCAGTGGCGCTACTAGGAAATCCCAGTTCTTC
TRBJ1-3 TRBD1 TRBV28 - CASSSPGQKSGNTIYF TGTGCCAGCAGCTCTCCGGGACAGAAGTCTGGAAACACCATATATTTT
TRBJ2-1 - TRBV5-4 - CASSYRAAPVPEQFF TGTGCCAGCAGCTACAGAGCCGCTCCGGTACCTGAGCAGTTCTTC
TRBJ2-2 - TRBV21-1 few CASSKDGTSALSSRELFF TGTGCCAGCAGCAAAGACGGGACTAGCGCTTTATCCTCCCGGGAGCTGTTTTTT
TRBJ1-1 - TRBV18 - CASSLQDRGAFF TGTGCCAGCTCACTACAAGACCGGGGAGCTTTCTTT
TRBJ2-3 TRBD2 TRBV6-5 few CASAWREVTDTQYF TGTGCCAGCGCATGGCGGGAGGTCACAGATACGCAGTATTTT
TRBJ1-2 - TRBV27 - CASSFRTANYGYTF TGTGCCAGCAGTTTTCGGACAGCTAACTATGGCTACACCTTC
TRBJ2-1 TRBD1 TRBV7-6 - CASRTRDRGFYEQFF TGTGCCAGCAGAACCCGGGACAGGGGGTTCTATGAGCAGTTCTTC
TRBJ1-1 - TRBV5-1 - CASSLVFGHDEAFF TGCGCCAGCAGCTTGGTATTTGGCCACGATGAAGCTTTCTTT
TRBJ2-2 TRBD2 TRBV28 - CASTIAGGYTGELFF TGTGCCAGCACAATAGCGGGGGGGTACACCGGGGAGCTGTTTTTT
TRBJ1-3 TRBD1 TRBV5-4 - CASSFSTGPGNTIYF TGTGCCAGCAGCTTTTCGACAGGGCCAGGAAACACCATATATTTT
TRBJ2-7 - TRBV5-4 - CASSFEAHDYEQYF TGTGCCAGCAGCTTCGAAGCCCATGATTACGAGCAGTACTTC
TRBJ2-3 - TRBV7-3 few CASSFLSLTDTQYF TGTGCCAGCAGCTTCCTTAGCCTCACAGATACGCAGTATTTT
TRBJ1-3 - TRBV28 - CASSSQGLGNTIYF TGTGCCAGCAGTTCCCAGGGGCTTGGAAACACCATATATTTT
TRBJ2-2 - TRBV30 few CAWSFRSTGELFF TGTGCCTGGAGTTTTAGGAGTACCGGGGAGCTGTTTTTT
TRBJ2-5 - TRBV12-5 - CASGPGILKETQYF TGTGCTAGTGGCCCCGGGATCTTGAAAGAGACCCAGTACTTC
TRBJ2-1 - TRBV9 once CASSVIADYNEQFF TGTGCCAGCAGCGTAATAGCAGATTACAATGAGCAGTTCTTC
TRBJ1-2 TRBD1 TRBV27 - CASSRETGTNYGYTF TGTGCCAGCAGTCGAGAGACAGGGACTAACTATGGCTACACCTTC
TRBJ2-3 - TRBV7-9 - CASRERVTQYF TGTGCCAGCAGAGAGCGGGTTACGCAGTATTTT
TRBJ2-7 TRBD1 TRBV19 - CASSPRGRGYEQYF TGTGCCAGTAGCCCAAGGGGGCGCGGGTACGAGCAGTACTTC
TRBJ2-1 TRBD2 TRBV28 - CASSPHRTSERVNEQFF TGTGCCAGCAGTCCCCACCGGACTAGCGAGCGAGTCAATGAGCAGTTCTTC
TRBJ2-7 - TRBV9 - CASSPSASEQYF TGTGCCAGCAGCCCCTCAGCGAGTGAGCAGTACTTC
TRBJ2-7 - TRBV3-1/TRBV3-2 - CASSERGTYEQYF TGTGCCAGCAGCGAACGAGGGACCTACGAGCAGTACTTC